Given below is one T cell receptor (beta chain) in context. Sample treatment: approximately 18 received Ad26.COV2.S at low or high dose, single or two shots; 5 received placebo; per-sample allocation not given. Material that was analyzed had been drawn on day 63 after the first vaccine or placebo injection. What was given as vaccine was an Ad26 vector encoding Wuhan-strain SARS-CoV-2 spike. This CDR3 is 13 amino acids long. Germline CDR1 reads KGHSH; CDR2 reads LQKENI. The V gene lost 3 bases and the J gene lost 6 bases, with 6 bases spanning the gap. This specimen comes from a study of Ad26.COV2.S vaccination and SARS-CoV-2 variants. Study summary: Donor got 5x10^10 or 1x10^11 viral particles of Ad26.COV2.S.

Measured with immunoSEQ multiplex PCR; TCRdb has only the in-frame clones, and not every one. In the table there are some 250,000 clones, roughly 90% of which are singletons. The input for sequencing was peripheral blood, taken in a trial of Ad26.COV2.S vaccine versus placebo. This TCR came from a person between 18 and 65 years old who received the Ad26.COV2.S COVID-19 vaccine or a placebo. V and J are TRBV18 and TRBJ1-6, with D unresolved. In nucleotides, the CDR3 is TGTGCCAGCTCACCGAAGGTTAATTCACCCCTCCACTTT. It codes for CASSPKVNSPLHF.